A selection of T cell receptor beta chains follows, all from one sample in a study of early stage breast cancer tumors. The table came from immunoSEQ multiplex PCR; TCRdb's copy has only in-frame clones and leaves some out. Counted here are tens of thousands of clones, over 70% occurring once; the ten biggest clones make up about 9.4%. Source material: breast tumor tissue. The receptors here all came from a person aged 25 to 39 with breast cancer. Both conserved end residues are part of each CDR3. The order of the fields is V gene, D gene, J gene, clone size, CDR3 protein, CDR3 DNA. The D gene is left open where the match is weak. Clone size appears in some rows only: once, few, many, or a class for an expanded clone.

v_call: TRBV11-3; d_call: -; j_call: TRBJ2-5; clone_size: -; cdr3_aa: CASSPGLVETQYF; cdr3_nt: TGTGCCAGCAGCCCTGGGTTAGTGGAGACCCAGTACTTC
v_call: TRBV4-2; d_call: TRBD1; j_call: TRBJ2-3; clone_size: once; cdr3_aa: CASSHRQGDGSDTQYF; cdr3_nt: TGTGCCAGCAGCCACCGACAGGGAGACGGATCGGATACGCAGTATTTT
v_call: TRBV5-1; d_call: -; j_call: TRBJ2-3; clone_size: -; cdr3_aa: CASSLELDVGTQYF; cdr3_nt: TGCGCCAGCAGCTTGGAACTAGACGTTGGTACGCAGTATTTT
v_call: TRBV7-9; d_call: -; j_call: TRBJ1-3; clone_size: few; cdr3_aa: CASSLMGSISSGNTIYF; cdr3_nt: TGTGCCAGCAGCTTGATGGGGAGCATCAGCTCTGGAAACACCATATATTTT
v_call: TRBV7-8; d_call: -; j_call: TRBJ1-4; clone_size: -; cdr3_aa: CASLGPNEKLFF; cdr3_nt: TGTGCCAGCCTGGGGCCTAATGAAAAACTGTTTTTT
v_call: TRBV7-9; d_call: -; j_call: TRBJ2-5; clone_size: -; cdr3_aa: CASSIDSIIETQYF; cdr3_nt: TGTGCCAGCAGCATAGACAGTATTATAGAGACCCAGTACTTC
v_call: TRBV4-2; d_call: TRBD2; j_call: TRBJ2-7; clone_size: medium-sized; cdr3_aa: CASSQSPGLAGSRGYEQYF; cdr3_nt: TGTGCCAGCAGCCAATCACCGGGACTAGCGGGAAGTAGGGGCTACGAGCAGTACTTC
v_call: TRBV27; d_call: -; j_call: TRBJ1-2; clone_size: -; cdr3_aa: CASSLRQSYGYTF; cdr3_nt: TGTGCCAGCAGTTTAAGACAGAGTTATGGCTACACCTTC
v_call: TRBV30; d_call: TRBD2; j_call: TRBJ2-5; clone_size: -; cdr3_aa: CAWSGGSGRGETQYF; cdr3_nt: TGTGCCTGGAGTGGGGGTAGCGGGAGGGGAGAGACCCAGTACTTC
v_call: TRBV9; d_call: TRBD2; j_call: TRBJ2-7; clone_size: -; cdr3_aa: CASSSGTSYEQYF; cdr3_nt: TGTGCCAGCAGCTCCGGGACTAGCTACGAGCAGTACTTC
v_call: TRBV19; d_call: TRBD1; j_call: TRBJ1-2; clone_size: -; cdr3_aa: CASSSIGTGAANYGYTF; cdr3_nt: TGTGCCAGTAGTAGCATAGGTACAGGGGCTGCTAACTATGGCTACACCTTC
v_call: TRBV11-2; d_call: -; j_call: TRBJ1-4; clone_size: -; cdr3_aa: CASSLAGVQGEKLFF; cdr3_nt: TGTGCCAGCAGCTTGGCGGGGGTGCAGGGTGAAAAACTGTTTTTT
v_call: TRBV7-2; d_call: -; j_call: TRBJ2-4; clone_size: -; cdr3_aa: CASSLERAKNIQYF; cdr3_nt: TGTGCCAGCAGCTTAGAGAGAGCCAAAAACATTCAGTACTTC
v_call: TRBV6-1; d_call: -; j_call: TRBJ2-5; clone_size: -; cdr3_aa: CASSVGGTSLETQYF; cdr3_nt: TGTGCCAGCAGTGTGGGCGGGACAAGTCTCGAGACCCAGTACTTC
v_call: TRBV9; d_call: -; j_call: TRBJ1-2; clone_size: -; cdr3_aa: CASSVVYQGYTF; cdr3_nt: TGTGCCAGCAGCGTAGTTTACCAGGGCTACACCTTC
v_call: TRBV30; d_call: TRBD1; j_call: TRBJ1-4; clone_size: -; cdr3_aa: CAWSDRGPNEKLFF; cdr3_nt: TGTGCCTGGAGTGACAGGGGACCTAATGAAAAACTGTTTTTT
v_call: TRBV30; d_call: -; j_call: TRBJ2-1; clone_size: -; cdr3_aa: CAWKEVPYNEQFF; cdr3_nt: TGTGCCTGGAAAGAGGTTCCCTACAATGAGCAGTTCTTC
v_call: TRBV30; d_call: -; j_call: TRBJ1-6; clone_size: few; cdr3_aa: CAWTASRGNSPLHF; cdr3_nt: TGTGCCTGGACCGCTTCCCGGGGTAATTCACCCCTCCACTTT
v_call: TRBV11-2; d_call: -; j_call: TRBJ2-1; clone_size: -; cdr3_aa: CASSLLGYNEQFF; cdr3_nt: TGTGCCAGCAGCTTACTCGGATACAATGAGCAGTTCTTC
v_call: TRBV7-6; d_call: TRBD1; j_call: TRBJ2-5; clone_size: -; cdr3_aa: CASAGGGSGKETQYF; cdr3_nt: TGTGCCAGCGCAGGGGGTGGGAGTGGGAAAGAGACCCAGTACTTC
v_call: TRBV7-6; d_call: -; j_call: TRBJ1-1; clone_size: few; cdr3_aa: CASSPIKENTEAFF; cdr3_nt: TGTGCCAGCAGCCCCATTAAGGAGAACACTGAAGCTTTCTTT
v_call: TRBV5-1; d_call: -; j_call: TRBJ2-5; clone_size: -; cdr3_aa: CASSIQGRETQYF; cdr3_nt: TGCGCCAGCAGCATACAGGGAAGGGAGACCCAGTACTTC
v_call: TRBV30; d_call: -; j_call: TRBJ2-4; clone_size: -; cdr3_aa: CAWSWDRRGDIQYF; cdr3_nt: TGTGCCTGGAGCTGGGACAGAAGGGGGGACATTCAGTACTTC
v_call: TRBV4-1; d_call: -; j_call: TRBJ1-1; clone_size: -; cdr3_aa: CASSPTGREAFF; cdr3_nt: TGCGCCAGCAGCCCCACGGGACGTGAAGCTTTCTTT
v_call: TRBV29-1; d_call: TRBD1; j_call: TRBJ1-1; clone_size: -; cdr3_aa: CSVEDPPGQGNTEAFF; cdr3_nt: TGCAGCGTTGAAGATCCCCCGGGACAGGGGAACACTGAAGCTTTCTTT
v_call: TRBV5-1; d_call: TRBD2; j_call: TRBJ2-7; clone_size: once; cdr3_aa: CASSLAWTSSYSEQYF; cdr3_nt: TGCGCCAGCAGCTTGGCGTGGACTAGCTCTTATTCGGAGCAGTACTTC
v_call: TRBV4-1; d_call: -; j_call: TRBJ2-3; clone_size: -; cdr3_aa: CASSLQRATDTSTDTQYF; cdr3_nt: TGCGCCAGCAGCCTTCAAAGGGCGACAGACACTAGCACAGATACGCAGTATTTT
v_call: TRBV11-2; d_call: -; j_call: TRBJ1-4; clone_size: -; cdr3_aa: CASSLWGNEKLFF; cdr3_nt: TGTGCCAGCAGCTTATGGGGGAATGAAAAACTGTTTTTT
v_call: TRBV7-2; d_call: -; j_call: TRBJ1-3; clone_size: -; cdr3_aa: CASSFSTPVSGNTIYF; cdr3_nt: TGTGCCAGCAGCTTTTCCACACCGGTCTCTGGAAACACCATATATTTT
v_call: TRBV5-6; d_call: -; j_call: TRBJ1-2; clone_size: -; cdr3_aa: CASSPTSPNYGYTF; cdr3_nt: TGTGCCAGCAGCCCCACAAGCCCTAACTATGGCTACACCTTC
v_call: TRBV25-1; d_call: -; j_call: TRBJ1-2; clone_size: few; cdr3_aa: CASSALQGPDHYGYTF; cdr3_nt: TGTGCCAGCAGTGCCCTACAGGGTCCCGACCACTATGGCTACACCTTC
v_call: TRBV18; d_call: -; j_call: TRBJ2-2; clone_size: -; cdr3_aa: CASSPFSWTETSGELFF; cdr3_nt: TGTGCCAGCTCACCATTTAGCTGGACCGAAACTTCCGGGGAGCTGTTTTTT
v_call: TRBV19; d_call: TRBD1; j_call: TRBJ1-2; clone_size: -; cdr3_aa: CASITPRGVGQGHSIYGYTF; cdr3_nt: TGTGCCAGTATCACACCCAGGGGTGTGGGACAGGGCCACTCGATCTATGGCTACACCTTC
v_call: TRBV4-1; d_call: -; j_call: TRBJ1-2; clone_size: -; cdr3_aa: CASSPGGAGYTF; cdr3_nt: TGCGCCAGCAGCCCTGGAGGCGCAGGCTACACCTTC
v_call: TRBV2; d_call: TRBD1; j_call: TRBJ1-5; clone_size: -; cdr3_aa: CASRTGTDHQPQHF; cdr3_nt: TGTGCCAGCAGAACCGGGACAGATCATCAGCCCCAGCATTTT
v_call: TRBV25-1; d_call: -; j_call: TRBJ2-1; clone_size: -; cdr3_aa: CASQRGLHNEQFF; cdr3_nt: TGTGCCAGCCAACGCGGGCTCCACAATGAGCAGTTCTTC
v_call: TRBV18; d_call: -; j_call: TRBJ1-5; clone_size: -; cdr3_aa: CASSPRSAGNSNQPQHF; cdr3_nt: TGTGCCAGCTCACCACGGTCCGCAGGGAACAGCAATCAGCCCCAGCATTTT
v_call: TRBV4-3; d_call: TRBD2; j_call: TRBJ2-1; clone_size: -; cdr3_aa: CASSQVSGSEANEQFF; cdr3_nt: TGCGCCAGCAGCCAAGTTAGCGGGAGCGAGGCAAATGAGCAGTTCTTC
v_call: TRBV27; d_call: TRBD1; j_call: TRBJ1-5; clone_size: few; cdr3_aa: CASRGGGTGINQPQHF; cdr3_nt: TGTGCCAGCAGGGGGGGTGGGACAGGAATCAATCAACCCCAGCATTTT
v_call: TRBV7-8; d_call: TRBD1; j_call: TRBJ1-2; clone_size: once; cdr3_aa: CASSLRDRGTIGYTF; cdr3_nt: TGTGCCAGCAGCTTACGGGACAGGGGCACTATCGGCTACACCTTC
v_call: TRBV30; d_call: TRBD1; j_call: TRBJ2-7; clone_size: -; cdr3_aa: CAWSAGQGGGQYF; cdr3_nt: TGTGCCTGGAGTGCAGGACAGGGTGGGGGGCAGTACTTC
v_call: TRBV5-1; d_call: -; j_call: TRBJ1-6; clone_size: -; cdr3_aa: CASSLDPNKNSPLHF; cdr3_nt: TGCGCCAGCAGCTTGGATCCCAACAAGAATTCACCCCTCCACTTT
v_call: TRBV5-1; d_call: TRBD2; j_call: TRBJ2-7; clone_size: -; cdr3_aa: CASSLETSGRAEQYF; cdr3_nt: TGCGCCAGCAGCTTGGAGACTAGCGGGAGGGCCGAGCAGTACTTC
v_call: TRBV6-5; d_call: -; j_call: TRBJ2-1; clone_size: -; cdr3_aa: CASRSFRGEQFF; cdr3_nt: TGTGCCAGCAGGTCGTTTAGAGGTGAGCAGTTCTTC
v_call: TRBV18; d_call: -; j_call: TRBJ2-7; clone_size: -; cdr3_aa: CASSPTHEQYF; cdr3_nt: TGTGCCAGCTCACCTACCCACGAGCAGTACTTC
v_call: TRBV4-3; d_call: -; j_call: TRBJ2-1; clone_size: -; cdr3_aa: CASSQDAQIGEQFF; cdr3_nt: TGCGCCAGCAGCCAAGATGCCCAAATTGGTGAGCAGTTCTTC
v_call: TRBV5-6; d_call: -; j_call: TRBJ2-2; clone_size: once; cdr3_aa: CASAAFWDPKETGELFF; cdr3_nt: TGTGCCAGCGCGGCGTTCTGGGACCCCAAGGAGACCGGGGAGCTGTTTTTT